This T cell receptor (beta chain) was captured in a study of a mutant IDH1 vaccine in newly diagnosed glioma. Germline CDR1 SGHRS, CDR2 YFSETQ. This CDR3 comprises 18 residues. Trimming took 2 bases from V and 1 from J, leaving 18 bases between them. Produced via immunoSEQ multiplex PCR; TCRdb's table is partial and in-frame only. This sample yields tens of thousands of clones, of which roughly 82% are seen a single time; 3% to 3.5% belongs to the top ten. The time point denotes: week 5, during vaccination. In every dose of vaccine, 300 ug of mutant IDH1 20-mer peptide was given alongside topical imiquimod. Diagnosis in the donors showed new WHO grade 3 or 4 astrocytomas that were IDH1-mutant and ATRX-lost. This clone occurred a few times. Its matching antigen is unknown. Study findings and constraints: Overall, 85% to 95% of patients had vaccine-induced immune responses.

The V gene is TRBV5-1, the J gene TRBJ2-2, with D maybe TRBD1 (6 bases). Sequences were derived from PBMCs, sampled from a glioma patient whose treatment included an IDH1 peptide vaccine. This clonotype was obtained from a woman under 30 with glioma. Some clones in this sample may be carry-over from other donors' samples. In DNA, the CDR3 is TGCGCCAGCAGCTTAAGGATCGCCGGGACACAGAACACCGGGGAGCTGTTTTTT. Its protein product is CASSLRIAGTQNTGELFF.